This is a list of T cell receptor beta chains from one sample in a study of blood T cell repertoires in COVID-19. Clones were sequenced by immunoSEQ multiplex PCR, and TCRdb holds only the in-frame ones, with some missing. This table holds about 160,000 clones, about nine tenths found once. Sequenced: peripheral blood. The receptors were sampled from a man aged 25-40 years with COVID-19, enrolled during active disease. The CDR3 runs from the conserved cysteine through the conserved F or W. The D gene is left open where the match is weak. For some rows the clone size is stated as once, few or many, or as a class when expanded; others skip it.

TRBV6-2/TRBV6-3	TRBJ1-4	NA	NA	TGTGCCAGCAGTCAGGCGCGTGAAAAACTGTTTTTT	CASSQAREKLFF
TRBV30	TRBJ2-6	NA	NA	TGTGCCTGGAGTTACAGGGCTGGGGCCAACGTCCTGACTTTC	CAWSYRAGANVLTF
TRBV27	TRBJ1-5	NA	TRBD1	TGTGCCAGCAGTTCAGGGGGCGTGGGTCAGCCCCAGCATTTT	CASSSGGVGQPQHF
TRBV15	TRBJ2-1	NA	NA	TGTGCCACCAGCGCAAGAGCTGTTAGCGGCAACTACAATGAGCAGTTCTTC	CATSARAVSGNYNEQFF
TRBV6-2/TRBV6-3	TRBJ1-1	NA	TRBD1	TGTGCCAGCAGCCCCGGGGGACAGTTGAACACTGAAGCTTTCTTT	CASSPGGQLNTEAFF
TRBV5-4	TRBJ2-3	NA	TRBD1	TGTGCCAGCAGCGACGGGACAGTTAGACTCACAGATACGCAGTATTTT	CASSDGTVRLTDTQYF
TRBV6-5	TRBJ1-1	NA	TRBD1	TGTGCCAGCAGATACCTGACCGGGACAGGGGACACTGAAGCTTTCTTT	CASRYLTGTGDTEAFF
TRBV19	TRBJ1-6	NA	NA	TGTGCCAGTAGTATATTTGACACACGGAATTCACCCCTCCACTTT	CASSIFDTRNSPLHF
TRBV5-5	TRBJ1-5	NA	NA	TGTGCCAGCAGCTTGTTGCAGGGAGGGAATCAGCCCCAGCATTTT	CASSLLQGGNQPQHF
TRBV5-4	TRBJ2-2	NA	NA	TGTGCCAGCAGGGATCCTACACGGAGCTCCGGAACCGGGGAGCTGTTTTTT	CASRDPTRSSGTGELFF
TRBV18	TRBJ2-7	NA	NA	TGTGCCAGCTCACCATTTGTGAGGGGGGGATCCTACGAGCAGTACTTC	CASSPFVRGGSYEQYF
TRBV5-1	TRBJ2-7	NA	NA	TGCGCCAGCAGCTTGGAGGGGCTAAGGACCCGCCACGAGCAGTACTTC	CASSLEGLRTRHEQYF
TRBV29-1	TRBJ1-2	NA	TRBD1	TGCAGCGTGGGGGACAGGGTTGACTATGGCTACACCTTC	CSVGDRVDYGYTF
TRBV4-3	TRBJ1-1	NA	NA	TGCGCCAGCAGCCAAGATGGTGTTAGGGACAAAGCTTTCTTT	CASSQDGVRDKAFF
TRBV6-5	TRBJ2-7	NA	TRBD1	TGTGCCAGCATTTCCACAGGGGACCTCTCCTACGAGCAGTACTTC	CASISTGDLSYEQYF
TRBV19	TRBJ1-1	NA	NA	TGTGCCAGTAGTATAGGTTTGCAGGGGTTCGGTTGGTACACTGAAGCTTTCTTT	CASSIGLQGFGWYTEAFF
TRBV6-5	TRBJ2-1	NA	NA	TGTGCCAGCAGTTACACCTCCGTGGACACGAGGCAGTTCTTC	CASSYTSVDTRQFF
TRBV5-5	TRBJ1-2	few	NA	TGTGCCAGCAGCTTGGCCAGCACAGGGCAAGGAGGCTACACCTTC	CASSLASTGQGGYTF
TRBV5-1	TRBJ1-2	NA	TRBD1	TGCGCCAGCAGTTGGTCCGGGACAGGGGGCGCGAGCTATGGCTACACCTTC	CASSWSGTGGASYGYTF
TRBV24-1	TRBJ2-3	NA	NA	TGTGCCACCAGTGATACATTACCCGGCACAGATACGCAGTATTTT	CATSDTLPGTDTQYF
TRBV19	TRBJ2-7	NA	NA	TGTGCCAGTAGTATAGGAGCAGGGCACTACGAGCAGTACTTC	CASSIGAGHYEQYF
TRBV6-5	TRBJ1-2	NA	NA	TGTGCCAGCAGTTACGGAGGGCTAGGGGGCTACACCTTC	CASSYGGLGGYTF
TRBV16	TRBJ1-2	NA	NA	TGTGCCAGCAGCCAAAAGGTCCCGCAGGGAGGAATATATGGCTACACCTTC	CASSQKVPQGGIYGYTF
TRBV19	TRBJ2-7	NA	TRBD1	TGTGCCAGTAGGAAACAACCGGGACAGGGCTACGAGCAGTACTTC	CASRKQPGQGYEQYF
TRBV5-6	TRBJ1-1	NA	NA	TGTGCCAGCAGCCGTACTACAGGTTCCCTCACTGAAGCTTTCTTT	CASSRTTGSLTEAFF
TRBV18	TRBJ2-2	NA	NA	TGTGCCAGCTCAGTGGGGAGCTGGGGGAACACCGGGGAGCTGTTTTTT	CASSVGSWGNTGELFF
TRBV15	TRBJ1-2	NA	TRBD1	TGTGCCACCAGCACCGCCGGACAGGGACGAGATGGCTACACCTTC	CATSTAGQGRDGYTF